This T cell receptor (beta chain) stems from a study of T cell responses to AZD1222 COVID-19 vaccine. The V segment lost 2 bases and the J segment 5 bases; nucleotides outside the gene matches: 5. The CDR3 consists of 14 residues. Per the germline V gene, CDR1 is SNHLY and CDR2 is FYNNEI. Only in-frame clones appear in the TCRdb table, and some are missing; sequencing was by immunoSEQ multiplex PCR. This table has 110,000 to 150,000 clones, nearly 95% appearing once. The clonotype was recovered from an adult in good health. This specimen consisted of peripheral blood, obtained on day 0 of AZD1222 vaccination. V usage is TRBV2 and J usage is TRBJ2-7; the match to TRBD1 covers 8 bases. CDR3 in amino acids: CASSEPRGPNEQYF. The CDR3 DNA reads TGTGCCAGCAGTGAACCCAGGGGGCCCAACGAGCAGTACTTC.